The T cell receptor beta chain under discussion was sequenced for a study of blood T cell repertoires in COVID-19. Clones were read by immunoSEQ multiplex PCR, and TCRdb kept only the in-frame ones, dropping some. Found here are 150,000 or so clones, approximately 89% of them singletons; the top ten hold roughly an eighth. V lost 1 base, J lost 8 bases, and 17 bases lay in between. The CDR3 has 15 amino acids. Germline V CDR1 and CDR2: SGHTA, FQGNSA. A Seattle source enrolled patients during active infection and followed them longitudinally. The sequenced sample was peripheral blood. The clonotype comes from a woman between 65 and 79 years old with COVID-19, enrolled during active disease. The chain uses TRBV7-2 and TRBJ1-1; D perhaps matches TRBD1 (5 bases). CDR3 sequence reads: CASSLEAGIHSEAFF. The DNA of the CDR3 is TGTGCCAGCAGCTTAGAGGCAGGGATACATTCCGAAGCTTTCTTT. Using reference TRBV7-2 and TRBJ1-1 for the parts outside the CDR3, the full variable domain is GAGVSQSPSNKVTEKGKDVELRCDPISGHTALYWYRQSLGQGLEFLIYFQGNSAPDKSGLPSDRFSAERTGGSVSTLTIQRTQQEDSAVYLCASSLEAGIHSEAFFGQGTRLTVV.